Sequencing of this TCR beta chain was carried out in a study of blood T cell repertoires in COVID-19. About the research overall: Both acute and convalescent COVID-19 samples were obtained from the United States, Italy and Spain. In each case, the material was cDNA or gDNA derived from T cells, B-cell-depleted T cells, or PBMCs.

Per the authors' pipeline: Reference gene primer amplification gave estimated nucleated cell counts. TCRdb's copy holds only in-frame clones and misses some; the assay was immunoSEQ multiplex PCR. V, J and clone size reflect that table, while D and trimming were determined from the DNA. The sample shows fewer than 250,000 clones, around nine tenths of them seen only once. Germline CDR1 reads SGHRS; CDR2 reads YFSETQ. The length of the CDR3 is 14 residues. V trimming: 3 bases; J trimming: 3 bases; junction bases outside the gene matches: 2. Participants spanned ages about 18 to 95 years and resided in roughly 26 US areas.

Sequencing used PBMCs or T cells enriched from blood (not recorded which). The chain carries TRBV5-1 and TRBJ2-7, with 11 bases fitting TRBD2. This receptor was taken from a woman between 45 and 60 years old with acute COVID-19. CDR3 in amino acids: CASSSGLAGYEQYF. CDR3 DNA: TGCGCCAGCAGCTCAGGACTAGCGGGCTACGAGCAGTACTTC.